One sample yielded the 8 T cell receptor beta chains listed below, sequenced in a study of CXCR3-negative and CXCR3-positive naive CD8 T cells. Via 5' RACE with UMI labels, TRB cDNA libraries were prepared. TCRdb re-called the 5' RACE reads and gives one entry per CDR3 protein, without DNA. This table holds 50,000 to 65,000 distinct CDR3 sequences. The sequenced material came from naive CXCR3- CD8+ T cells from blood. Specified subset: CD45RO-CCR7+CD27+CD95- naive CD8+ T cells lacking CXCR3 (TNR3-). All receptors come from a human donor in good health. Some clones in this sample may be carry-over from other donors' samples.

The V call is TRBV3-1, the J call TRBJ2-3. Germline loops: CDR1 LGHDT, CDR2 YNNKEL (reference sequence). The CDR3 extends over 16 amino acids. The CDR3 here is CASSHGGVGEEDTQYF.

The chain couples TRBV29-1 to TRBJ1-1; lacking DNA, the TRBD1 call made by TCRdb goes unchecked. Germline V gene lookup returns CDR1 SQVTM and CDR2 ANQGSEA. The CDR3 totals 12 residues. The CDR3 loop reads CSVEASGTEAFF.

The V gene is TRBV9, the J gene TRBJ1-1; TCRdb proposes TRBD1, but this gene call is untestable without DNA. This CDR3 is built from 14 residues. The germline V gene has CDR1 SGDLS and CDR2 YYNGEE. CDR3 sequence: CASSAGTWEIEAFF.

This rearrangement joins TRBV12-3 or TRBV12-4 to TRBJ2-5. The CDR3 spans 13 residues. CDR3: CASSPDVAETQYF.

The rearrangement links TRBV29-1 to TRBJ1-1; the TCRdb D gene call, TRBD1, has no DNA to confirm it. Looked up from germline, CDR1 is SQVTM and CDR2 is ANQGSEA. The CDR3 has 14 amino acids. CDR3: CSVELRGKDTEAFF.

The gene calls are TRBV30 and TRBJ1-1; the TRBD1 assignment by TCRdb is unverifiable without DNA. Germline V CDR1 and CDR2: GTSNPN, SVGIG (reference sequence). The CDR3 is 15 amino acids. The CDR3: CAWSDWTGLNTEAFF.

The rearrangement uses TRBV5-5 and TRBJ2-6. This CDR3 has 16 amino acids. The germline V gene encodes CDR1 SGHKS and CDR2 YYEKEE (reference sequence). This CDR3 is CASSFWVSSGANVLTF.

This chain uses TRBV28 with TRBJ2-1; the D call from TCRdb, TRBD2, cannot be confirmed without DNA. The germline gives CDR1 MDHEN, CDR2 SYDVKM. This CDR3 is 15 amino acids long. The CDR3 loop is CASSFGLAEGDEQFF.